The 9 T cell receptor beta chains reported below all come from one sample, sequenced in a study of T cell changes during pregnancy in multiple sclerosis. Only in-frame clones appear in the TCRdb table, and some are missing; sequencing was by immunoSEQ multiplex PCR. Among about 97,000 clones listed, approximately 92% were seen once. The sequences come from peripheral blood, collected in the second trimester of pregnancy. Receptors were obtained from a female donor with multiple sclerosis, enrolled in a pregnancy study.

Details on this clone: The junction and the germline gene differ at one end; a read error may be behind it. This chain connects TRBV6-1 to TRBJ1-1, with D possibly matching TRBD1 (5 bases). CDR1 MNHNS and CDR2 SASEGT come from the germline V gene. The CDR3 spans 10 residues. Written as DNA, the CDR3 is TGTGCCAGCAGTGAAGTAGGGGCTCACTTT. It is translated as CASSEVGAHF.

J is TRBJ2-2 and V is TRBV9; D call uncertain. The CDR3 totals 12 residues. Germline V gene data show CDR1 as SGDLS and CDR2 as YYNGEE. The V gene lost 4 bases and the J gene lost 2 bases, with 3 bases spanning the gap. The chain's CDR3 is CASSYNTGELFF. CDR3 DNA sequence: TGTGCCAGCAGCTATAACACCGGGGAGCTGTTTTTT. The full variable domain, completed using reference TRBV9 and TRBJ2-2, is DSGVTQTPKHLITATGQRVTLRCSPRSGDLSVYWYQQSLDQGLQFLIQYYNGEERAKGNILERFSAQQFPDLHSELNLSSLELGDSALYFCASSYNTGELFFGEGSRLTVL.

The chain is built from TRBV5-1 and TRBJ2-5; 7 bases agree with TRBD1. CDR1 SGHRS and CDR2 YFSETQ come from the germline V gene. Unmatched junction bases numbered 6, after V lost 3 bases and J lost 1 base. The CDR3 runs to 15 residues. This chain's CDR3 is CASSSEDRTQETQYF. The CDR3, as DNA: TGCGCCAGCAGCTCGGAGGACAGGACCCAAGAGACCCAGTACTTC.

The chain combines TRBV6-5 with TRBJ2-3, with D perhaps TRBD2 (5 bases). The ends were cut back, 9 bases at V and 1 base at J, with 14 bases in the middle. The germline V gene encodes CDR1 MNHEY and CDR2 SVGAGI. This CDR3 contains 14 residues. The CDR3 spells CASRTYRGTDTQYF. CDR3 nucleotide sequence: TGTGCCAGTCGGACTTATCGAGGCACAGATACGCAGTATTTT.

The DNA for the CDR3 is TGTGCCAGCAGCGGTCGACAGGGGGAGACCCAGTACTTC. This translates into CASSGRQGETQYF. This chain connects TRBV6-5 to TRBJ2-5, with TRBD1 matching 8 bases. Unmatched junction bases numbered 5, after V lost 6 bases and J lost 5 bases. The length of the CDR3 is 13 residues. The germline gives CDR1 MNHEY, CDR2 SVGAGI.

With respect to this clone: One end of the junction is discordant with germline, which a read error may explain. The chain couples TRBV25-1 to TRBJ1-2; D may be TRBD1 (6 bases). Germline CDR1 is MGHDK and CDR2 is SYGVNS. The CDR3 runs 11 residues. In DNA, the CDR3 is TGTGCCAGCTTACAGGGTACTCTCCTCTCCTTC. It codes for CASLQGTLLSF.

The chain links TRBV6-6 to TRBJ2-7; the match to TRBD2 covers 8 bases. The J segment lost 5 bases and the V segment lost 5 bases, leaving 8 bases of the junction unmatched. Germline CDR1 and CDR2: MNHNY and SVGAGI (reference sequence). The CDR3 sequence is 14 residues long. CDR3 region: CASSISGSGNEQYF. The CDR3 DNA sequence: TGTGCCAGCAGTATCAGCGGGAGCGGGAACGAGCAGTACTTC.

This chain connects TRBV15 to TRBJ1-5; D possibly corresponds to TRBD1 (6 bases). The V end was cut by 3 bases, the J end by 5 bases, with 11 bases between. This CDR3 is 14 amino acids long. CDR1 is LNHNV and CDR2 is YYDKDF in the germline V gene (reference sequence). The CDR3 loop is CATSRQGPDQPQHF. The CDR3 DNA reads as TGTGCCACCAGCAGGCAGGGGCCGGATCAGCCCCAGCATTTT. The full variable domain, its missing parts supplied by reference TRBV15 and TRBJ1-5, is DAMVIQNPRYQVTQFGKPVTLSCSQTLNHNVMYWYQQKSSQAPKLLFHYYDKDFNNEADTPDNFQSRRPNTSFCFLDIRSPGLGDTAMYLCATSRQGPDQPQHFGDGTRLSIL.

V gene TRBV27 combines with J gene TRBJ1-5, with a weak D call TRBD1 (6 bases). The V and J ends lost 2 bases and 5 bases respectively, with 10 bases between them. Germline CDR1 reads MNHEY; CDR2 reads SMNVEV (reference sequence). The CDR3 runs to 14 residues. In DNA form, the CDR3 reads TGTGCCAGCAGTTTAGCAGGGGACCATCAGCCCCAGCATTTT. It yields the protein CASSLAGDHQPQHF.